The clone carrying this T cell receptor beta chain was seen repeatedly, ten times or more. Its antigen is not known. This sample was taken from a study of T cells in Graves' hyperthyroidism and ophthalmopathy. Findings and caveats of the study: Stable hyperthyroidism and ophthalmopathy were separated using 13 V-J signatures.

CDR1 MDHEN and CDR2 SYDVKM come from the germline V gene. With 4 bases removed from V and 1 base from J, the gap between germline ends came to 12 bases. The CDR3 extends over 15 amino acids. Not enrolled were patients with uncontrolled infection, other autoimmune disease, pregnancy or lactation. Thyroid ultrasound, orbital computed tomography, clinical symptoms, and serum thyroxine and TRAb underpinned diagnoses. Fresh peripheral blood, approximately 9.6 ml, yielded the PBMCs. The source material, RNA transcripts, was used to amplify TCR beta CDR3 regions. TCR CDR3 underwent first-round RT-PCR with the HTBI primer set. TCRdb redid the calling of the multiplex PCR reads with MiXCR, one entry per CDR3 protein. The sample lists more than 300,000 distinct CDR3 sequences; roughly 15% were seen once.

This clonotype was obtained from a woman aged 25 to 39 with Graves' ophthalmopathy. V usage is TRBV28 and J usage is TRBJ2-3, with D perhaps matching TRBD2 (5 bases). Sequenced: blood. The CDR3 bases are TGTGCCAGCAGTTCCCCAATGAGGGGCACAGATACGCAGTATTTT. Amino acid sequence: CASSSPMRGTDTQYF.